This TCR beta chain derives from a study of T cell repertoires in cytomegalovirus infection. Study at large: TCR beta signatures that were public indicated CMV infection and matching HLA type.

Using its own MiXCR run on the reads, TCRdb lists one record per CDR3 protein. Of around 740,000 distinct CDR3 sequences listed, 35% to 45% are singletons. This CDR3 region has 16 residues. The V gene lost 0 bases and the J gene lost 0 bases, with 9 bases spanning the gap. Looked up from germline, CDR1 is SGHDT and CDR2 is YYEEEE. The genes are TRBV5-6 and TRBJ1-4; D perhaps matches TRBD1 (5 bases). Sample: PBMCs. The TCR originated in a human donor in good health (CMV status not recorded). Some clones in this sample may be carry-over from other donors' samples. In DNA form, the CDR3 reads TGTGCCAGCAGCTTGGTGGGGGGAGCAACTAATGAAAAACTGTTTTTT. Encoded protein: CASSLVGGATNEKLFF.